The 28 T cell receptor beta chains given below trace back to one sample, sequenced in a study of shared clonotypes between healthy human individuals. Measured with immunoSEQ multiplex PCR; TCRdb has only the in-frame clones, and not every one. The sample records about 2 million clones, roughly 94% being singletons. Sequences were obtained from naive CD4+ T cells sorted from blood. Subset meaning: CD45RA+ positively selected. The receptors originated from a man aged 18 to 29 in good health.

The CDR3 nucleotides are TGTGCCAGTAGTTCGAGGGCGCAGATCGTGAACTATGGCTACACCTTC. Protein sequence: CASSSRAQIVNYGYTF. The rearrangement uses TRBV19 and TRBJ1-2; D call uncertain. Germline CDR1 LNHDA, CDR2 SQIVND (reference sequence). The CDR3 spans 16 residues. The V and J ends lost 5 bases and 2 bases respectively, with 18 bases between them.

The chain uses TRBV6-6 and TRBJ2-7, with 10 bases that match TRBD2. This CDR3 is built from 16 residues. The V gene end was trimmed by 2 bases and the J gene end by 1 base; junction bases not matched to a gene: 5. CDR1 is MNHNY, CDR2 SVGAGI, per germline (reference sequence). Here the CDR3 DNA reads TGTGCCAGCAGTTACACCGGGACTAGCGCGTCCTACGAGCAGTACTTC. Protein: CASSYTGTSASYEQYF.

V gene TRBV6-1 combines with J gene TRBJ2-7, with a tentative D call TRBD1 (5 bases). The germline V and J ends were trimmed by 7 bases and 0 bases, with 16 bases remaining between them. This CDR3 contains 15 residues. CDR1 and CDR2 from the germline V gene are MNHNS and SASEGT. CDR3 sequence: CASTRPGLSSYEQYF. Here the CDR3 DNA reads TGTGCCAGCACCCGGCCAGGGCTCAGCTCCTACGAGCAGTACTTC.

This clone is a singleton in its sample. The V call is TRBV19, the J call TRBJ1-5, with 7 bases aligning to TRBD1. This CDR3 spans 15 amino acids. Germline loops: CDR1 LNHDA, CDR2 SQIVND (reference sequence). V shed 8 bases and J 0 bases; nucleotides not matched to a gene: 7. CDR3 loop: CASVRDRLSNQPQHF. The CDR3 DNA is TGTGCCAGTGTCCGGGACAGACTTAGCAATCAGCCCCAGCATTTT.

This rearrangement joins TRBV25-1 to TRBJ2-1, with TRBD2 as a possible D gene (5 bases). This CDR3 has 11 residues. From germline, CDR1 is MGHDK and CDR2 SYGVNS. The ends were cut back, 8 bases at V and 7 bases at J, with 9 bases in the middle. The DNA for the CDR3 is TGTGCCAGCGGTAGAGGGAATGAGCAGTTCTTC. Its translation is CASGRGNEQFF.

The chain employs TRBV10-3 and TRBJ1-2; 7 bases map to TRBD1. The CDR3 spans 13 residues. Germline CDR1 is ENHRY and CDR2 is SYGVKD. V shed 8 bases, J shed 10 bases, and the junction held 13 bases outside the gene matches. The CDR3 spells CAIQGGGMSFYTF. CDR3 bases: TGTGCCATCCAGGGAGGGGGCATGTCTTTCTACACCTTC.

A word on this clone: The sample has other DNA sequences that encode this CDR3 too. The J gene is TRBJ1-1, the V gene TRBV19, with 7 bases aligning to TRBD1. The ends lost 5 bases at V and 1 base at J; junction bases unmatched: 4. CDR3 length: 14 amino acids. Germline V gene data show CDR1 as LNHDA and CDR2 as SQIVND (reference sequence). The CDR3 is CASSLNRGNTEAFF. CDR3 nucleotides: TGTGCCAGTAGTCTCAACAGGGGGAACACTGAAGCTTTCTTT.

V is TRBV9 and J is TRBJ2-1, with a possible D match to TRBD1 (5 bases). In germline, CDR1 is SGDLS, CDR2 YYNGEE. Trimming took off 0 bases at V and 4 bases at J, with 11 bases between the two ends. CDR3 length: 15 amino acids. The DNA for the CDR3 is TGTGCCAGCAGCGTAGGAAGGGGCGCTTACAATGAGCAGTTCTTC. Translated: CASSVGRGAYNEQFF.

The chain has TRBV5-6 and TRBJ1-2; 9 nucleotides align to TRBD1. V gave up 2 bases and J gave up 4 bases; unmatched junction bases: 6. The V gene's germline CDR1 is SGHDT and CDR2 YYEEEE. The CDR3 sequence is 15 residues long. The chain's CDR3 is CASSLGQGKLYGYTF. The CDR3 nucleotides read TGTGCCAGCAGCTTAGGACAGGGGAAGCTCTATGGCTACACCTTC.

The rearrangement uses TRBV5-1 and TRBJ1-1; D is possibly TRBD1 (5 bases). This CDR3 region has 16 residues. Per the germline V gene, CDR1 is SGHRS and CDR2 is YFSETQ. V shed 2 bases and J shed 4 bases, with 18 bases lying between them. The CDR3 reads CASSFRQGGIGTEAFF. In DNA form, the CDR3 reads TGCGCCAGCAGCTTTAGGCAGGGTGGGATCGGCACTGAAGCTTTCTTT.

The V call is TRBV4-1, the J call TRBJ2-7; D remains unclear. Between the trimmed V and J ends, which lost 0 bases and 2 bases, there was a span of 14 bases. This CDR3 region has 16 residues. CDR1 MGHRA and CDR2 YSYEKL come from the germline V gene. The CDR3 nucleotides read TGCGCCAGCAGCCAAGATCGTGCAGAATTTACCTACGAGCAGTACTTC. Amino acids: CASSQDRAEFTYEQYF.

With respect to this clone: A much more abundant neighbour one base away suggests this may be a read error. Other DNA sequences in the sample encode the same CDR3. The J gene is TRBJ2-7, the V gene TRBV5-4; no clear D gene. Trimming took off 3 bases at V and 5 bases at J, with 15 bases between the two ends. Germline lookup yields CDR1 SGHNT and CDR2 YYREEE (reference sequence). This CDR3 has 14 amino acids. CDR3 DNA: TGTGCCAGCAGCTCGCCCAAAGGATCGCACGAGCAGTACTTC. Protein product: CASSSPKGSHEQYF.

As concerns this clone: This sample also contains other DNA sequences that code for the same CDR3. The V call is TRBV6-5, the J call TRBJ1-2; 9 positions match TRBD1. The CDR3 length is 13 residues. CDR1 and CDR2 (germline): MNHEY, SVGAGI. The ends lost 6 bases at V and 3 bases at J; junction bases unmatched: 2. The DNA for the CDR3 is TGTGCCAGCAGGAGACAGGGGGACTATGGCTACACCTTC. Translation gives CASRRQGDYGYTF.

For the CDR3, the DNA is TGCGCCAGCAGTGAGGGAGACACAGATACGCAGTATTTT. This sequence encodes CASSEGDTDTQYF. The rearrangement links TRBV5-1 to TRBJ2-3, with D maybe TRBD2 (5 bases). V gave up 5 bases and J gave up 2 bases, with 9 bases separating them. The CDR3 spans 13 residues. The V gene's germline CDR1 is SGHRS and CDR2 YFSETQ.

The chain uses TRBV5-1 and TRBJ1-2, with TRBD1 matching 9 bases. This CDR3 contains 14 residues. The ends lost 1 base at V and 5 bases at J; junction bases unmatched: 3. Germline assignment: CDR1 SGHRS and CDR2 YFSETQ. The DNA of the CDR3 is TGCGCCAGCAGCTTGTCACAGGGGGCATATGGCTACACCTTC. Protein product: CASSLSQGAYGYTF.

In the case of this clone: At the DNA level, this CDR3 is encoded by other sequences in the same sample as well. The V gene is TRBV27, the J gene TRBJ2-3; D is undetermined. The CDR3 is 15 residues long. Germline CDR1 and CDR2: MNHEY and SMNVEV (reference sequence). Trimming removed 3 bases from V and 0 bases from J, with 10 bases in between. CDR3 residues: CASSFSGLSTDTQYF. The CDR3 bases are TGTGCCAGCAGTTTCTCAGGCCTTAGCACAGATACGCAGTATTTT.

The chain employs TRBV7-2 and TRBJ1-5, with D unclear. V was cut by 5 bases and J by 4 bases, with 15 bases left in between. Per germline, CDR1 SGHTA and CDR2 FQGNSA. The CDR3 covers 15 residues. CDR3 DNA sequence: TGTGCCAGCAGCCCGGGAGGTAGGGAAAATCAGCCCCAGCATTTT. Translating gives CASSPGGRENQPQHF.

J is TRBJ2-2 and V is TRBV27; D not resolved. Germline CDR1 MNHEY, CDR2 SMNVEV (reference sequence). The V end lost 6 bases, the J end lost 7 bases, and 12 bases lay between the germline ends. The CDR3 runs 13 residues. The CDR3 region is CASSYADHGELFF. Here the CDR3 DNA reads TGTGCCAGCAGCTATGCGGATCACGGGGAGCTGTTTTTT.

The V gene is TRBV27, the J gene TRBJ1-4; D is possibly TRBD1 (5 bases). CDR3 length: 15 amino acids. With 0 bases removed from V and 8 bases from J, the gap between germline ends came to 13 bases. Germline V gene lookup returns CDR1 MNHEY and CDR2 SMNVEV (reference sequence). The CDR3 reads CASSLSTGGLEKLFF. The CDR3 nucleotides read TGTGCCAGCAGTTTATCTACGGGGGGTTTGGAAAAACTGTTTTTT. The whole variable domain, filled in from reference TRBV27 and TRBJ1-4, reads EAQVTQNPRYLITVTGKKLTVTCSQNMNHEYMSWYRQDPGLGLRQIYYSMNVEVTDKGDVPEGYKVSRKEKRNFPLILESPSPNQTSLYFCASSLSTGGLEKLFFGSGTQLSVL.

The chain employs TRBV9 and TRBJ2-5, with D perhaps matching TRBD2 (5 bases). This CDR3 is 15 amino acids long. V lost 4 bases and J 1 base, leaving 14 bases between the germline ends. Germline V gene data show CDR1 as SGDLS and CDR2 as YYNGEE. CDR3: CASSLGLAGQETQYF. Written as DNA, the CDR3 is TGTGCCAGCAGCCTCGGGTTGGCGGGCCAAGAGACCCAGTACTTC.

J is TRBJ2-7 and V is TRBV30, with 7 bases aligning to TRBD2. The V gene end was trimmed by 2 bases and the J gene end by 9 bases; junction bases not matched to a gene: 16. The CDR3 sequence is 15 residues long. Germline V gives CDR1 GTSNPN, CDR2 SVGIG (reference sequence). The DNA of the CDR3 is TGTGCCTGGAGTTCCCATAAAGCGGGACCTCGGGGGCAGTACTTC. Translation: CAWSSHKAGPRGQYF.

The chain uses TRBV12-5 and TRBJ1-1, with TRBD1 as a possible D gene (5 bases). CDR3 length: 17 amino acids. The V end was cut by 0 bases, the J end by 2 bases, with 16 bases between. The germline V gene has CDR1 LGHNT and CDR2 FRNRAP. The CDR3 region has the DNA TGTGCTAGTGGTTTGGTATATTCTGGACAACTTAACACTGAAGCTTTCTTT. Its protein product is CASGLVYSGQLNTEAFF.

This clone was counted a few times. Within the sample, other DNA sequences also encode this same CDR3. The rearrangement uses TRBV7-2 and TRBJ2-3, with 12 nucleotides matching TRBD2. There are 14 residues in the CDR3. CDR1 and CDR2 from the germline V gene are SGHTA and FQGNSA. Trimming at V came to 4 bases and at J to 5 bases, leaving 1 base not matched to a gene. The CDR3, as DNA: TGTGCCAGCAGCTCGGGACTAGCGGGAGATACGCAGTATTTT. Its translation: CASSSGLAGDTQYF.

Regarding this clone: The same CDR3 also results from other DNA sequences found in this sample. The J gene is TRBJ2-3, the V gene TRBV30; no reliable D call. The CDR3 has 13 amino acids. CDR1 GTSNPN and CDR2 SVGIG come from the germline V gene (reference sequence). The germline V and J ends were trimmed by 0 bases and 2 bases, with 6 bases remaining between them. CDR3 nucleotides: TGTGCCTGGAGTGTGCGGTTCACAGATACGCAGTATTTT. It yields the protein CAWSVRFTDTQYF. Full variable domain (outside the CDR3, taken from reference TRBV30 and TRBJ2-3): SQTIHQWPATLVQPVGSPLSLECTVEGTSNPNLYWYRQAAGRGLQLLFYSVGIGQISSEVPQNLSASRPQDRQFILSSKKLLLSDSGFYLCAWSVRFTDTQYFGPGTRLTVL.

The gene calls are TRBV9 and TRBJ2-5; no definite D call. The CDR3 runs to 15 residues. Trimming removed 0 bases at V and 5 bases at J, with 14 bases between. Looked up from germline, CDR1 is SGDLS and CDR2 is YYNGEE. The CDR3 here is CASSVGGLGQETQYF. In DNA, the CDR3 is TGTGCCAGCAGCGTAGGTGGCCTAGGTCAGGAGACCCAGTACTTC.

This chain links TRBV19 with TRBJ1-1; tentatively, D is TRBD1 (6 bases). Trimming shortened V by 5 bases and J by 1 base, and 17 bases separated the two germline ends. The CDR3 is made up of 16 amino acids. Germline loops: CDR1 LNHDA, CDR2 SQIVND (reference sequence). In DNA form, the CDR3 reads TGTGCCAGTAGTGACAGGATGGGCAATCAGAACACTGAAGCTTTCTTT. This translates into CASSDRMGNQNTEAFF. Full variable domain (missing parts from reference TRBV19 and TRBJ1-1): DGGITQSPKYLFRKEGQNVTLSCEQNLNHDAMYWYRQDPGQGLRLIYYSQIVNDFQKGDIAEGYSVSREKKESFPLTVTSAQKNPTAFYLCASSDRMGNQNTEAFFGQGTRLTVV.

The V gene is TRBV11-2, the J gene TRBJ2-7; D gene unclear. V dropped 0 bases and J dropped 5 bases, with 14 bases sitting between them. Per the germline V gene, CDR1 is SGHAT and CDR2 is FQNNGV. CDR3 length equals 15 residues. This CDR3 reads CASSLDLGSGNEQYF. As DNA, the CDR3 is TGTGCCAGCAGCTTAGATCTGGGCAGTGGGAACGAGCAGTACTTC.

The V and J genes are TRBV18 and TRBJ2-1; 10 bases line up with TRBD2. The CDR3 is 14 amino acids. The germline V gene has CDR1 KGHSH and CDR2 LQKENI. After removal of 5 bases from V and 6 bases from J, the junction contained 4 bases not matched to a gene. DNA for the CDR3: TGTGCCAGCTCAATAGCGGGGGGCGGCAATGAGCAGTTCTTC. It translates to CASSIAGGGNEQFF.